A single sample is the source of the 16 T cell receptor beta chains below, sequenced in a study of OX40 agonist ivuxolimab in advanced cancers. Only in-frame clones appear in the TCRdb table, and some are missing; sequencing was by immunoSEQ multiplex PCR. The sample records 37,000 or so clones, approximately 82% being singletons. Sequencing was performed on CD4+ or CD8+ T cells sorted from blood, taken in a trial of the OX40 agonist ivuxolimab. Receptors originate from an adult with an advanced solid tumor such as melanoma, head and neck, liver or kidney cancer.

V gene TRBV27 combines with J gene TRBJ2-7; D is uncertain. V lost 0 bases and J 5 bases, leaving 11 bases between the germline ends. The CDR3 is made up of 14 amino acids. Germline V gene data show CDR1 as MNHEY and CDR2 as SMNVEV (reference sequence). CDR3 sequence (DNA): TGTGCCAGCAGTTTATCCACGACTGGAAACGAGCAGTACTTC. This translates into CASSLSTTGNEQYF.

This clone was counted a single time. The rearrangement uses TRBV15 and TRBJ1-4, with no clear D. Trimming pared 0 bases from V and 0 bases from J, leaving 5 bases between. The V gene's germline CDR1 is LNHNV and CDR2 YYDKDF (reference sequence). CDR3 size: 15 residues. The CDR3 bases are TGTGCCACCAGCAGAGATAGCGCAACTAATGAAAAACTGTTTTTT. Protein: CATSRDSATNEKLFF.

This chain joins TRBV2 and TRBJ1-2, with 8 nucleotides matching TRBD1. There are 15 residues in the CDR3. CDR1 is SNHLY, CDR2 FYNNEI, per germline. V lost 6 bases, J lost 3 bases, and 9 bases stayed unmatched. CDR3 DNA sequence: TGTGCCAGCAGGGGACAGGAAGCACTTTACTATGGCTACACCTTC. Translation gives CASRGQEALYYGYTF. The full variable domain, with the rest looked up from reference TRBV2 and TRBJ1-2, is EPEVTQTPSHQVTQMGQEVILRCVPISNHLYFYWYRQILGQKVEFLVSFYNNEISEKSEIFDDQFSVERPDGSNFTLKIRSTKLEDSAMYFCASRGQEALYYGYTFGSGTRLTVV.

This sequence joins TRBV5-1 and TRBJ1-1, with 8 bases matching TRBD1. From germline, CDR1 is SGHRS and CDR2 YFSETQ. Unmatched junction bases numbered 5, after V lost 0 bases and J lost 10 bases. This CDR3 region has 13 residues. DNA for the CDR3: TGCGCCAGCAGCTTGGAAGGACAGGGAGGAGCTTTCTTT. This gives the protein CASSLEGQGGAFF.

This CDR3 reads CASSPRDRGETQYF. CDR3 sequence (DNA): TGTGCCAGCAGCCCCCGGGACCGGGGGGAGACCCAGTACTTC. The V gene is TRBV9, the J gene TRBJ2-5; D may be TRBD2 (6 bases). With 4 bases removed from V and 5 bases from J, the gap between germline ends came to 15 bases. CDR1 is SGDLS, CDR2 YYNGEE, per germline. The CDR3 is 14 amino acids.

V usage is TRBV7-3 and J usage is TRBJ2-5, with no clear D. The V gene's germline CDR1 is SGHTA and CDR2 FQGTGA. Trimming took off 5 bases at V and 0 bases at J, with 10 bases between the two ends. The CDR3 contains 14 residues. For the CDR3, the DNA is TGTGCCAGCAGCCCTACGGGTAACCAAGAGACCCAGTACTTC. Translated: CASSPTGNQETQYF.

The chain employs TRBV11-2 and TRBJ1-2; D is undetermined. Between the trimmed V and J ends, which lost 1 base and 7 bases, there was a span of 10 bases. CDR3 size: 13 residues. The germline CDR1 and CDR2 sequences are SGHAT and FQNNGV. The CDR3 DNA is TGTGCCAGCAGCTTAGTAGAATTGGGTGGCTACACCTTC. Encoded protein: CASSLVELGGYTF. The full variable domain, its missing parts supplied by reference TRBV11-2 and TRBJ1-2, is EAGVAQSPRYKIIEKRQSVAFWCNPISGHATLYWYQQILGQGPKLLIQFQNNGVVDDSQLPKDRFSAERLKGVDSTLKIQPAKLEDSAVYLCASSLVELGGYTFGSGTRLTVV.

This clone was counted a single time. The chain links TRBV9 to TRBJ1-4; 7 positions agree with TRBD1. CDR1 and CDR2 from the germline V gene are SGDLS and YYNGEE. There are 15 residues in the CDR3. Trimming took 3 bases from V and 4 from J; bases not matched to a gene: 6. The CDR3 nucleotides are TGTGCCAGCAGCGCAGGGGGTGGCTTTAATGAAAAACTGTTTTTT. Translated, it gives CASSAGGGFNEKLFF.

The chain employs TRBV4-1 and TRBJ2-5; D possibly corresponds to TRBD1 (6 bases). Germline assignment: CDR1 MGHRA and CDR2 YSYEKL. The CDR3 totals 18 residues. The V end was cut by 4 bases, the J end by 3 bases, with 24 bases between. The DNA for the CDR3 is TGCGCCAGCAGCCGACCAGTCGCTAGCCGGGCAGGGGAAGAGACCCAGTACTTC. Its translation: CASSRPVASRAGEETQYF.

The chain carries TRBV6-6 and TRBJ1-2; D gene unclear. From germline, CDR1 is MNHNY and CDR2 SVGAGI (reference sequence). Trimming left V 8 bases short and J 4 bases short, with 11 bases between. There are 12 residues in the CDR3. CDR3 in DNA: TGTGCCAGCTCCAAGGATGGCTATGGCTACACCTTC. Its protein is CASSKDGYGYTF.

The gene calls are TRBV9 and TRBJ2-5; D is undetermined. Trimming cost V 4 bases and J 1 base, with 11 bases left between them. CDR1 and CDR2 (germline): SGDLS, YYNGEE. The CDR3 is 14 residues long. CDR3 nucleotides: TGTGCCAGCAGCCAGAGCCGGCTCCAAGAGACCCAGTACTTC. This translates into CASSQSRLQETQYF.

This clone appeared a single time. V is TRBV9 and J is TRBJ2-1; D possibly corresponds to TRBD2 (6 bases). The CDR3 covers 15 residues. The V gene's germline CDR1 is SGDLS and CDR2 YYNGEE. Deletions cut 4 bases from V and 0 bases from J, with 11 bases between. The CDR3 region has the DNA TGTGCCAGCAGCTCCGGGACTTACTCCTACAATGAGCAGTTCTTC. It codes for CASSSGTYSYNEQFF.

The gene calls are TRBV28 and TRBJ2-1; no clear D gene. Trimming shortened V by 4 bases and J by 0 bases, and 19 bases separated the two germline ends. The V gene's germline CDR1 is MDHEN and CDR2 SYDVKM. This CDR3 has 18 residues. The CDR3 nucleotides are TGTGCCAGCAGTTCCGTCATTCTCTACAAAAGCTCCTACAATGAGCAGTTCTTC. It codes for CASSSVILYKSSYNEQFF.

CDR3 sequence: CASSYLPTVVEKLFF. CDR3 nucleotides: TGTGCCAGCAGTTACCTCCCCACCGTTGTGGAAAAACTGTTTTTT. V usage is TRBV6-5 and J usage is TRBJ1-4; D call uncertain. Trimming cost V 2 bases and J 8 bases, with 15 bases left between them. Per the germline V gene, CDR1 is MNHEY and CDR2 is SVGAGI. The CDR3 covers 15 residues.

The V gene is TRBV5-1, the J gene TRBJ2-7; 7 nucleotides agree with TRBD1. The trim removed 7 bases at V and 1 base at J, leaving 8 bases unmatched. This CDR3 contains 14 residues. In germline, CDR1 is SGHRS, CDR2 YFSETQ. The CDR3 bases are TGCGCCAGCTGTCAGGGACAGCTATCCTACGAGCAGTACTTC. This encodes CASCQGQLSYEQYF. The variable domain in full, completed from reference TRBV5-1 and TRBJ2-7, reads KAGVTQTPRYLIKTRGQQVTLSCSPISGHRSVSWYQQTPGQGLQFLFEYFSETQRNKGNFPGRFSGRQFSNSRSEMNVSTLELGDSALYLCASCQGQLSYEQYFGPGTRLTVT.

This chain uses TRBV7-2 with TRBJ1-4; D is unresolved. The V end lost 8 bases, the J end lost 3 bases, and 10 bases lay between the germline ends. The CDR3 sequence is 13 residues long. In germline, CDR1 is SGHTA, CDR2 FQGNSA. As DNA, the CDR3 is TGTGCCAGCGAGGAACAGCCTAATGAAAAACTGTTTTTT. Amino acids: CASEEQPNEKLFF.